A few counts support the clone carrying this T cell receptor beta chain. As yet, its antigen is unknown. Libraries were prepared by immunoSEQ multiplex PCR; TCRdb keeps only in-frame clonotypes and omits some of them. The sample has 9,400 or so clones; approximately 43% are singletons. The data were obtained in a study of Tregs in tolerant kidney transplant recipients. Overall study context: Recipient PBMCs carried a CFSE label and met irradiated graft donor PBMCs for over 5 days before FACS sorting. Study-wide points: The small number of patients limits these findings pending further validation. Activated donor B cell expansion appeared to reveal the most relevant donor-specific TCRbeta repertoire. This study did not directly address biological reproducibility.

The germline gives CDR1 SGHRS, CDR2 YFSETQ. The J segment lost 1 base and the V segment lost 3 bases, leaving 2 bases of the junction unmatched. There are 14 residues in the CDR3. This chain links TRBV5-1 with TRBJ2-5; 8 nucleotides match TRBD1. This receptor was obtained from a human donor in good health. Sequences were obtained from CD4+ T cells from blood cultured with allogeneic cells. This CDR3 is CASSWTGFQETQYF. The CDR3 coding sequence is TGCGCCAGCAGCTGGACAGGGTTCCAAGAGACCCAGTACTTC.